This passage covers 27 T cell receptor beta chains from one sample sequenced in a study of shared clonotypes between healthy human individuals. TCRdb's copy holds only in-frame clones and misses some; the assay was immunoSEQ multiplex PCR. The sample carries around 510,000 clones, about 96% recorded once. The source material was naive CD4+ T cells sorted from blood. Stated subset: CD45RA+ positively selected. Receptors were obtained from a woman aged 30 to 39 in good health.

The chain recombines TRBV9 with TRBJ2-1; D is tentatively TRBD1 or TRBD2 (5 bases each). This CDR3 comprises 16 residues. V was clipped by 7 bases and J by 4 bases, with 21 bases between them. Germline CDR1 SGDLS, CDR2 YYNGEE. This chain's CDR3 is CASFWGRSPIYNEQFF. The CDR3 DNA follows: TGTGCCAGCTTTTGGGGGAGAAGCCCCATATACAATGAGCAGTTCTTC.

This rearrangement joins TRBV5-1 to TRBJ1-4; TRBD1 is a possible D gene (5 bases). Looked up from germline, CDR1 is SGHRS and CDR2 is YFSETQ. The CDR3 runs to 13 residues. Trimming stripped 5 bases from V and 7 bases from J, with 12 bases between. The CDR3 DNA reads TGCGCCAGCAGTTATGAGGGGAGTGAAAAACTGTTTTTT. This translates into CASSYEGSEKLFF.

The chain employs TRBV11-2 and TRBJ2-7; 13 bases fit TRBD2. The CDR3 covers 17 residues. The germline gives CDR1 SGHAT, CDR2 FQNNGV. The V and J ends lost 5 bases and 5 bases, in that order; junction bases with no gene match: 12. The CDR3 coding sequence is TGTGCCAGCAGCCGTCATCGCGGACTAGCGGGAGTGGACGAGCAGTACTTC. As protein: CASSRHRGLAGVDEQYF.

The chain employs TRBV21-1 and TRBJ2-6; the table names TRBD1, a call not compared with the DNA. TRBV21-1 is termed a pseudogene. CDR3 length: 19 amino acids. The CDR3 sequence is CASSSDRRRVFSGANVLTF. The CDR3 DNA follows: TGTGCCAGCAGCTCGGACAGGCGAAGGGTATTCTCTGGGGCCAACGTCCTGACTTTC.

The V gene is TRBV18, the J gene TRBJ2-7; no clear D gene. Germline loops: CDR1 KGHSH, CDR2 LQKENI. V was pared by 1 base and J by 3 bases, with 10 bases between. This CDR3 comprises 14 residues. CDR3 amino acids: CASSPLDTNYEQYF. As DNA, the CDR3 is TGTGCCAGCTCACCACTCGACACCAACTACGAGCAGTACTTC.

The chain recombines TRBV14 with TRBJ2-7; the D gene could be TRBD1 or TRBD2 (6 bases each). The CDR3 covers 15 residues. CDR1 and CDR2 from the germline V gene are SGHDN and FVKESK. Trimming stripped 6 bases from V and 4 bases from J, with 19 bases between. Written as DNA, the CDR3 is TGTGCCAGCAGTAAAATCCTTCAAGGGGGGTACGAGCAGTACTTC. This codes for CASSKILQGGYEQYF.

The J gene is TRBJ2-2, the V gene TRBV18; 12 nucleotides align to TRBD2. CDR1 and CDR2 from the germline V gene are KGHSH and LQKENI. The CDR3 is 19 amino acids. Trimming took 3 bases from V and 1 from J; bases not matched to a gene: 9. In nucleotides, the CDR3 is TGTGCCAGCTCACCCCACCGACTAGCGGGGGCAAAGAACACCGGGGAGCTGTTTTTT. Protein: CASSPHRLAGAKNTGELFF.

The CDR3 nucleotides are TGTGCCAGCAGCTTAGACCCGGACACAGGGAGGGGTGAGCAGTTCTTC. Protein sequence: CASSLDPDTGRGEQFF. The chain recombines TRBV7-3 with TRBJ2-1, with D possibly TRBD2 on 7 matching bases. Germline assignment: CDR1 SGHTA and CDR2 FQGTGA. V was pared by 2 bases and J by 9 bases, with 20 bases between. CDR3 length: 16 amino acids.

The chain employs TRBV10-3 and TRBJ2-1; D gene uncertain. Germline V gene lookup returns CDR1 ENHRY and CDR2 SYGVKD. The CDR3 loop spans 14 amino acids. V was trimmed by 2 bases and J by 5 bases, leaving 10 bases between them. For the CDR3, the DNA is TGTGCCATCAGTGAGCTACTCTCGGACAATGAGCAGTTCTTC. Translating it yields CAISELLSDNEQFF.

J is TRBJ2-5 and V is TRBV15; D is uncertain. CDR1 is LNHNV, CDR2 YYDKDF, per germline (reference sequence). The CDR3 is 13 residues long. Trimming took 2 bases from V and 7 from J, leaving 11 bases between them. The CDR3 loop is CATSRRDLGTQYF. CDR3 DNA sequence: TGTGCCACCAGCAGAAGGGATCTGGGGACCCAGTACTTC.

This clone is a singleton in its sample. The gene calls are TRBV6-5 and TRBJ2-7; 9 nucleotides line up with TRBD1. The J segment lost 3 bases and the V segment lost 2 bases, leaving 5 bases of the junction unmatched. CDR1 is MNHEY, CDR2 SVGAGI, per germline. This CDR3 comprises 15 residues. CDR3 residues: CASSYSGTGLYEQYF. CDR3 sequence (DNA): TGTGCCAGCAGTTACAGCGGGACAGGGCTCTACGAGCAGTACTTC.

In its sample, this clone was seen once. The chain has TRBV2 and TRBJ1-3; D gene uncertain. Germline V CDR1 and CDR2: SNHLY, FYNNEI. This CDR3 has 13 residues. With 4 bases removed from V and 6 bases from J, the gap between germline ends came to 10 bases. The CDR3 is CASSGGPLNTIYF. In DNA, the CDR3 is TGTGCCAGCAGTGGCGGACCTCTAAACACCATATATTTT. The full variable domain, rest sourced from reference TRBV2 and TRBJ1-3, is EPEVTQTPSHQVTQMGQEVILRCVPISNHLYFYWYRQILGQKVEFLVSFYNNEISEKSEIFDDQFSVERPDGSNFTLKIRSTKLEDSAMYFCASSGGPLNTIYFGEGSWLTVV.

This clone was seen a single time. The CDR3 nucleotides are TGTGCCATCAGTGATCGAGGGGCCGTGAACACTGAAGCTTTCTTT. This codes for CAISDRGAVNTEAFF. The chain has TRBV10-3 and TRBJ1-1; D is perhaps TRBD1 (5 bases). Per germline, CDR1 ENHRY and CDR2 SYGVKD. CDR3 length equals 15 residues. With 3 bases removed from V and 0 bases from J, the gap between germline ends came to 11 bases.

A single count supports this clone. The CDR3 sequence is CASSPRLSRNQPQHF. The CDR3 DNA follows: TGTGCCAGCAGTCCTCGTTTGTCTAGGAATCAGCCCCAGCATTTT. The chain recombines TRBV28 with TRBJ1-5; the D is unclear. CDR3 length: 15 residues. Germline-derived CDR1 and CDR2 are MDHEN and SYDVKM. Trimming shortened V by 5 bases and J by 4 bases, and 15 bases separated the two germline ends. Complete variable domain (other parts from reference TRBV28 and TRBJ1-5): DVKVTQSSRYLVKRTGEKVFLECVQDMDHENMFWYRQDPGLGLRLIYFSYDVKMKEKGDIPEGYSVSREKKERFSLILESASTNQTSMYLCASSPRLSRNQPQHFGDGTRLSIL.

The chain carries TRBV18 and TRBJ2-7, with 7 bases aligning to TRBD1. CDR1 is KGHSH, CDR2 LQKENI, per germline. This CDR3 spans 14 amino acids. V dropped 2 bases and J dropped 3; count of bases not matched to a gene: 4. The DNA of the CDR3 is TGTGCCAGCTCACCAAACGGGGACAGCTACGAGCAGTACTTC. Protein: CASSPNGDSYEQYF. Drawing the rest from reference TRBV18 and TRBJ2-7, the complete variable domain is NAGVMQNPRHLVRRRGQEARLRCSPMKGHSHVYWYRQLPEEGLKFMVYLQKENIIDESGMPKERFSAEFPKEGPSILRIQQVVRGDSAAYFCASSPNGDSYEQYFGPGTRLTVT.

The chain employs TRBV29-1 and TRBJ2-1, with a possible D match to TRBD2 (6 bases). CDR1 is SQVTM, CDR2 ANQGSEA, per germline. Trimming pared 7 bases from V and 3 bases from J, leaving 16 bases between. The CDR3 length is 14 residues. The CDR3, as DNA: TGCAGCGCCGCGGGACTCTTGGGCTACAATGAGCAGTTCTTC. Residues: CSAAGLLGYNEQFF.

CDR3 loop: CATSRAPVGGEQFF. Written as DNA, the CDR3 is TGTGCCACCAGCAGAGCACCCGTGGGCGGGGAGCAGTTCTTC. This chain joins TRBV15 and TRBJ2-1, with D possibly matching TRBD2 (5 bases). The germline CDR1 and CDR2 sequences are LNHNV and YYDKDF (reference sequence). Trimming stripped 1 base from V and 10 bases from J, with 14 bases between. The CDR3 runs 14 residues.

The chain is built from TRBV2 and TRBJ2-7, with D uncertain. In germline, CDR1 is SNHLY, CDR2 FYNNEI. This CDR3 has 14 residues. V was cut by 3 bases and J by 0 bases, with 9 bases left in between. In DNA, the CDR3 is TGTGCCAGCAGTGAGCAAGGGTACTCCTACGAGCAGTACTTC. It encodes CASSEQGYSYEQYF.

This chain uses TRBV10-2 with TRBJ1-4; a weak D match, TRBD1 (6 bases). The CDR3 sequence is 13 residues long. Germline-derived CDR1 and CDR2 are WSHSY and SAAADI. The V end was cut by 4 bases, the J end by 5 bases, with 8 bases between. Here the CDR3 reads CASSGQVNEKLFF. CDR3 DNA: TGCGCCAGCAGTGGACAGGTGAATGAAAAACTGTTTTTT.

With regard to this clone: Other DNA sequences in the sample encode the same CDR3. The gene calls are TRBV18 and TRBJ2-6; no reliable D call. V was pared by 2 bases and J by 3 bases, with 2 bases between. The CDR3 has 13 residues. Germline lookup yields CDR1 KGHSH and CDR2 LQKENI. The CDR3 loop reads CASSPGGANVLTF. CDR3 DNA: TGTGCCAGCTCACCAGGTGGGGCCAACGTCCTGACTTTC.

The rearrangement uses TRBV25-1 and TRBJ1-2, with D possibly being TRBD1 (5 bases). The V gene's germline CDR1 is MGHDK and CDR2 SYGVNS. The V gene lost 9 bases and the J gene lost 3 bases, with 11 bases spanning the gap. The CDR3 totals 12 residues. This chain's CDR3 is CARPGTDYGYTF. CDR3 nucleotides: TGTGCCAGGCCAGGGACTGACTATGGCTACACCTTC.

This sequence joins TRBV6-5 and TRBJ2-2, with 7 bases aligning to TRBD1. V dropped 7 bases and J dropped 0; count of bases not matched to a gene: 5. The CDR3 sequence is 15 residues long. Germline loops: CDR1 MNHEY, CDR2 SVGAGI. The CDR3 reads CASTLQGTNTGELFF. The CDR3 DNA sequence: TGTGCCAGCACCTTACAGGGGACGAACACCGGGGAGCTGTTTTTT.

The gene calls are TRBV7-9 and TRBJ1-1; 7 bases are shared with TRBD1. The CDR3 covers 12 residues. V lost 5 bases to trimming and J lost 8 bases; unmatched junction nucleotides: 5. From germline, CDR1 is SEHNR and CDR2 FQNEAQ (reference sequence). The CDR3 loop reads CASSATQGEAFF. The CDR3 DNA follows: TGTGCCAGCAGCGCCACACAGGGGGAAGCTTTCTTT.

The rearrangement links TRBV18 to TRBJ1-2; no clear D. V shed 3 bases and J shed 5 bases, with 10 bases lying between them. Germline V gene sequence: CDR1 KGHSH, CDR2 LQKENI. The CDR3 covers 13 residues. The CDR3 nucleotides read TGTGCCAGCTCACCTACGGAAATTTATGGCTACACCTTC. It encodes CASSPTEIYGYTF.

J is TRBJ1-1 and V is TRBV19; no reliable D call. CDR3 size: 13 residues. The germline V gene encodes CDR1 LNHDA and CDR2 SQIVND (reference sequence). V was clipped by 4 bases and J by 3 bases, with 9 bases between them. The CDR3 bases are TGTGCCAGTAGTACCAAGCAGTACACTGAAGCTTTCTTT. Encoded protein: CASSTKQYTEAFF.

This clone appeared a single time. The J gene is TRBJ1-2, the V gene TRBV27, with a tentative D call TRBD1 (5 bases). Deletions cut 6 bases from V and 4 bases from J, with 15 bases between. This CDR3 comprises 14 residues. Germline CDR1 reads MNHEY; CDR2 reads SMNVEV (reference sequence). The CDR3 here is CASSDSGASYGYTF. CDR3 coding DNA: TGTGCCAGCAGCGATAGTGGGGCGAGCTATGGCTACACCTTC.

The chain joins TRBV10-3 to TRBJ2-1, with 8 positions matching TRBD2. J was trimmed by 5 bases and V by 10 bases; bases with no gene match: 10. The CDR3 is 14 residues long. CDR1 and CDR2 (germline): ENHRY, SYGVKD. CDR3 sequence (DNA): TGTGCCACCGATAGCGGGATTCGTAACAATGAGCAGTTCTTC. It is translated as CATDSGIRNNEQFF.